Described below is a single T cell receptor beta chain sequence and its context. The source of the sample is a study of control samples from healthy donors and cancer patients. Libraries were prepared by immunoSEQ multiplex PCR; TCRdb keeps only in-frame clonotypes and omits some of them. The table includes 50,000 or so clones, over 90% detected once. The V end was cut by 0 bases, the J end by 3 bases, with 18 bases between. The germline CDR1 and CDR2 sequences are MNHNS and SASEGT. The CDR3 length is 19 residues. The TCR comes from a woman aged 45-60 years with head and neck cancer. The sequencing sample was made of PBMCs. The chain couples TRBV6-1 to TRBJ2-6; D is undetermined. The CDR3 DNA reads TGTGCCAGCAGTGAAGCGAGGCCAACCCCAACGTATGGGGCCAACGTCCTGACTTTC. Protein sequence: CASSEARPTPTYGANVLTF.